A selection of T cell receptor beta chains follows, all from one sample in a study of blood T cells in healthy people across ages. TCRdb used MiXCR to reprocess the 5' RACE reads, holding one entry per CDR3 protein. This sample yields more than 550,000 distinct CDR3 sequences, of which roughly 20% are seen a single time; around 22% belongs to the top ten. Sequenced input: blood. These receptors originate from a man between 65 and 79 years old in good health. Both conserved end residues are part of each CDR3. Each record gives: D gene, J gene, clone size, V gene, CDR3 protein, CDR3 DNA. The D gene is left open where the match is weak. Not all rows give a size; the values are once, few, many and, for expanded clones, a class.

-	TRBJ1-1	-	TRBV4-3	CASSQEGFTEAFF	TGCGCCAGCAGCCAAGAAGGGTTCACTGAAGCTTTCTTT
TRBD2	TRBJ2-5	few	TRBV5-1	CASSLAIAGIRETQYF	TGCGCCAGCAGCTTGGCAATAGCGGGTATTCGAGAGACCCAGTACTTC
TRBD1	TRBJ1-2	few	TRBV20-1	CSAKNQGGLGGYTF	TGCAGTGCTAAAAACCAGGGGGGGCTAGGGGGCTACACCTTC
TRBD2	TRBJ2-1	-	TRBV7-2	CASSQDVTSGRDEQFF	TGTGCCAGCAGTCAAGACGTGACTAGCGGGAGAGATGAGCAGTTCTTC
TRBD2	TRBJ2-1	few	TRBV4-3	CASSQKSSGSVGNEQFF	TGCGCCAGCAGCCAAAAATCTAGCGGGAGCGTCGGGAATGAGCAGTTCTTC
-	TRBJ2-1	-	TRBV7-2	CANSGGRNEQFF	TGTGCCAACAGCGGAGGGCGGAATGAGCAGTTCTTC
-	TRBJ1-4	few	TRBV5-5	CASSADRREKLFF	TGTGCCAGCAGCGCGGACCGGAGAGAAAAACTGTTTTTT
-	TRBJ2-7	many	TRBV29-1	CSVLTVTYEQYF	TGCAGCGTGTTGACAGTAACCTACGAGCAGTACTTC
-	TRBJ2-7	many	TRBV29-1	CSVDRGLNEQYF	TGCAGCGTTGACAGGGGCTTAAACGAGCAGTACTTC
-	TRBJ1-3	few	TRBV7-6	CASSPGTNSGNTVYF	TGTGCCAGCAGCCCCGGGACGAACTCTGGAAACACCGTATATTTT
-	TRBJ2-5	once	TRBV27	CASRGQVQETQYF	TGTGCCAGCAGGGGGCAAGTACAAGAGACCCAGTACTTC
-	TRBJ2-2	many	TRBV5-1	CASSLYQTNTGELFF	TGCGCCAGCAGCTTGTACCAGACGAACACCGGGGAGCTGTTTTTT
-	TRBJ2-5	-	TRBV3-1	CASSQDPFSGETQYF	TGTGCCAGCAGCCAAGATCCCTTTTCGGGGGAGACCCAGTACTTC
-	TRBJ1-2	-	TRBV29-1	CSTIGRDGGYTF	TGCAGCACCATCGGCAGGGATGGCGGCTACACCTTC
TRBD1	TRBJ1-1	-	TRBV28	CASRVSGTGGVKAFF	TGTGCCAGCAGAGTATCCGGGACAGGGGGCGTTAAAGCTTTCTTT
TRBD2	TRBJ2-1	-	TRBV7-2	CASSHRGLAGGQNEQFF	TGTGCCAGCAGCCACCGTGGACTAGCGGGAGGGCAAAATGAGCAGTTCTTC
-	TRBJ1-4	-	TRBV7-2	CASSLIDEKLFF	TGTGCCAGCAGCTTAATAGATGAAAAACTGTTTTTT
-	TRBJ2-6	-	TRBV7-9	CAGPVDSGANVLTF	TGTGCCGGCCCCGTTGACTCTGGGGCCAACGTCCTGACTTTC
-	TRBJ2-1	few	TRBV12-3/TRBV12-4	CASQTRGSYNEQFF	TGTGCCAGCCAAACACGGGGCTCCTACAATGAGCAGTTCTTC
TRBD1	TRBJ1-1	-	TRBV6-5	CASISGTGGSMNTEAFF	TGTGCCAGCATTTCCGGGACAGGGGGCTCTATGAACACTGAAGCTTTCTTT
-	TRBJ2-7	-	TRBV18	CASSPASYEQYF	TGTGCCAGCTCACCCGCCTCCTACGAGCAGTACTTC